Here is one TCR beta chain with its context. Its matching antigen is unknown. The CDR3 end lies 3 residues beyond the end of the read and is filled in from the germline J gene. This sample stems from a study of T cells in women clearing cervical HPV infection. Across the whole study: Controls' single incident HPV16 infection cleared within 12 months without precancer. Case blood was drawn when the lesion was first found; control blood after infection became undetectable.

This CDR3 has 11 amino acids. Germline CDR1 is SGHDT and CDR2 is YYEEEE. Study observations and caveats: Each sample's T-cell count was unknown, possibly confounding richness.

The assay was immunoSEQ multiplex PCR, and TCRdb's table has in-frame clones only and misses some. This sample's table reports around 39,000 clones. This receptor was taken from a woman aged 18-69 years with a cervical HPV16 infection that either progressed to CIN3+ or cleared (not recorded which). V is TRBV5-6 and J is TRBJ1-2, with D possibly matching TRBD1 (5 bases). The specimen was blood buffy coat. CDR3 DNA, as far as it was read: TGTGCCAGCACCGACAGTGGCGGC. This codes for CASTDSGG. The entire CDR3 reads CASTDSGGYTF.